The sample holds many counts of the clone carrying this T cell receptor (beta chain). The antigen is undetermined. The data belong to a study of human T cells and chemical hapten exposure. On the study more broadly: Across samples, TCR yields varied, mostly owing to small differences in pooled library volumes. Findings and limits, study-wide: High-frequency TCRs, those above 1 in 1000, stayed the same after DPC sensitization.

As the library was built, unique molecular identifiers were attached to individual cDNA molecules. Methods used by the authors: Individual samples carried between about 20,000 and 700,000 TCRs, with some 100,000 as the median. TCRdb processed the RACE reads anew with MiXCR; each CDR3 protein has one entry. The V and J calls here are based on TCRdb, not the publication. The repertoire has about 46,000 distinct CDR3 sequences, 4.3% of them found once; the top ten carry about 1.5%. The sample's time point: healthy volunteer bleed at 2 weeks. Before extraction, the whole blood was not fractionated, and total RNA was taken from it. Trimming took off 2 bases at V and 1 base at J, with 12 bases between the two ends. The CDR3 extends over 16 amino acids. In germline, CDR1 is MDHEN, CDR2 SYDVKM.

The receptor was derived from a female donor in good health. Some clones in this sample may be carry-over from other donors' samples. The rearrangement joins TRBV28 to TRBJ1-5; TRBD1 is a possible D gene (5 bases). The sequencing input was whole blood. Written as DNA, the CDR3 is TGTGCCAGCAGTTTACTGGGGGAAGGGAGCAATCAGCCCCAGCATTTT. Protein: CASSLLGEGSNQPQHF. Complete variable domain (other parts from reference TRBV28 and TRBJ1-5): DVKVTQSSRYLVKRTGEKVFLECVQDMDHENMFWYRQDPGLGLRLIYFSYDVKMKEKGDIPEGYSVSREKKERFSLILESASTNQTSMYLCASSLLGEGSNQPQHFGDGTRLSIL.